This T cell receptor (beta chain) was documented in a study of blood T cell repertoires in COVID-19. Study background: PBMCs, B-cell-depleted T cells, or T cells were the source of the cDNA or gDNA that made up the material.

Authors' processing steps: Using reference gene primer amplification, nucleated cell counts were estimated. Assay used: immunoSEQ multiplex PCR; TCRdb lists only in-frame clones, some missing. Clonal size and the V and J genes are those of that table, whereas D and trimming came from the DNA. The repertoire holds roughly 400,000 clones, with approximately 93% as singletons. This CDR3 is built from 14 residues. Germline CDR1 reads SGHDN; CDR2 reads FVKESK. The germline V and J ends were trimmed by 1 base and 7 bases, with 14 bases remaining between them. The sequence came from a woman between 40 and 50 years old who had been exposed to COVID-19. The sequencing input was PBMCs or T cells enriched from blood (not recorded which). The chain has TRBV14 and TRBJ2-7; D is possibly TRBD1 (5 bases). CDR3 loop: CASSQVTGREEQYF. The CDR3 DNA sequence: TGTGCCAGCAGCCAAGTAACAGGACGTGAGGAGCAGTACTTC.